This T cell receptor beta chain was captured by sequencing in a study of T cells in Graves' hyperthyroidism and ophthalmopathy (dated by TCRdb to 2018 to 2020). Study-level background: Peripheral blood samples were taken at initial diagnosis, before any treatment was given. Prospective prediction of ophthalmopathy was tested in an independent validation cohort of 18 to 20 hyperthyroidism patients and approximately 17 patients who later progressed to ophthalmopathy. Following sampling, methimazole starting at 30 mg daily was given to hyperthyroidism patients, and high-dose intravenous methylprednisolone was given to ophthalmopathy patients. To identify distinguishing TCR V-J signatures, a discovery cohort of roughly 100 patients was used, comprising 40 to 45 with Graves' ophthalmopathy and about 59 with stable Graves' hyperthyroidism. The paper describes TCR Vbeta CDR3 sequencing of 120 to 150 peripheral blood samples, made up of around 41 ophthalmopathy patients, over 70 hyperthyroidism patients and 17 progressor patients. The study also compared thyroid tissue and blood T-cell repertoires from roughly six Graves' hyperthyroidism patients. The roughly 100 discovery patients were randomly split 7:3 into training and test sets. Points the paper makes about the study in general: In cross-validation, a model built on a 13 V-J signature told ophthalmopathy apart from stable hyperthyroidism with 85% to 90% sensitivity and 81% to 82% specificity, and in testing the same model reached 80%/75%. Sample size was not statistically predetermined, and investigators were not blinded to group allocation. In validation, the model predicted progression to ophthalmopathy with 65% to 71% sensitivity and about 73% specificity, a median of about 6 months before onset. Most expanded thyroid clonotypes (frequency above 0.001) were also detected in blood, a finding suggesting that blood repertoires may reflect thyroid immune responses.

The table lists this clonotype with a few counts. It has no known antigen specificity. It has no much larger one-base neighbor in the sample; base qualities were not kept. CDR1 and CDR2 (SEHNR, FQNEAQ) derive from the germline V gene (reference sequence). The cysteine opens and the phenylalanine closes a CDR3 of 14 amino acids. The DNA shown is the 42-base CDR3, in frame from base 1. V was cut back by 2 bases and J by 3 bases, leaving a gap of 7 bases between them. The TCR beta CDR3 regions were amplified from RNA transcripts. For the first round of RT-PCR on the TCR CDR3, the HTBI primer set was used together with the Qiagen OneStep RT-PCR kit. Libraries were constructed in a second round of multiplex PCR, after which size selection and purification were performed. Libraries were sequenced paired-end with 100 bp reads on an Illumina HiSeq2000. In the original analysis: SOAPnuke was used to process the raw data, removing reads that contained adapters or uncalled bases, had a mean Phred below 15, or lacked an exact match to the constant primer or identifier. COPE v1.2.5 was used to merge high-quality paired reads, and clonotypes were defined as unique nucleotide sequences. MiTCR v1.1 was used to align clonotypes to the IMGT TRBV, TRBD and TRBJ reference segments. The analysis included only V-J combinations with a frequency above 0.0001, which together covered 99% to 99.2% of the repertoires. The TCS score was defined as the ratio of F50 (clonal expansion) to E x V (chaos), calculated using BLOSUM62-based TCRdist between CDR3 peptides within each V-J. Welch's t-statistics and random forest reduced around 510 V-J features to fewer than 15, which were used in a naive Bayes classifier (R e1071). The similarity between thyroid and blood repertoires was quantified using the Morisita-Horn index. TCRdb reprocessed the public reads (quality trimming at Q25 with fastp, clone calling with MiXCR) and kept in-frame beta chains. One record per CDR3 amino acid sequence lists the most common genes and DNA. The V and J calls follow TCRdb's processing rather than the paper's. This sample has hundreds of thousands of distinct CDR3 sequences in its table, and over 35% of those were observed once. The ten largest make up about 9% of the sample.

Stable Graves' hyperthyroidism was defined as the absence of progression to ophthalmopathy over 18 months of follow-up. The hyperthyroidism patients were between 18 and 65 years old and newly diagnosed, with a disease duration of less than 2 months. Patients with uncontrolled infections, other autoimmune diseases, pregnancy or lactation were excluded. Diagnoses were based on clinical symptoms, serum thyroxine and TRAb, thyroid ultrasound and orbital computed tomography. PBMCs were isolated from 10 ml of fresh peripheral blood by Ficoll-Paque density gradient centrifugation. Total RNA was extracted with Trizol reagent, and quality was checked on an Agilent 2100 Bioanalyzer.

This TCR came from a man between 18 and 29 years old with Graves' hyperthyroidism. Sequencing input: blood. The chain uses TRBV7-9 and TRBJ2-2; TRBD2 is a possible D gene, resting on 5 matching bases. CDR3 reads: CASSLWGDTGELFF. The nucleotides read TGTGCCAGCAGCTTATGGGGAGACACCGGGGAGCTGTTTTTT.